Shown below are 22 T cell receptor beta chains from a single sample sequenced in a study of cytomegalovirus exposure and HLA in healthy donors. The PCR ran on 60 Vbeta and 13 Jbeta primers. The repertoire was sequenced with immunoSEQ multiplex PCR; TCRdb's copy has only in-frame clones and lacks some. Of approximately 120,000 clones in the sample, 70% to 80% were seen once. The sequenced material came from PBMCs. Receptors were obtained from a man in his forties or fifties in good health and CMV-seronegative.

The rearrangement uses TRBV7-2 and TRBJ2-4, with 7 bases that match TRBD2. Germline V lookup: CDR1 SGHTA, CDR2 FQGNSA. The length of the CDR3 is 16 residues. The trim removed 5 bases at V and 10 bases at J, leaving 17 bases unmatched. Here the CDR3 reads CASSPAGTHGGGIQYF. The CDR3, as DNA: TGTGCCAGCAGCCCAGCGGGGACTCACGGAGGAGGGATTCAGTACTTC.

The CDR3 DNA sequence: TGTGCCAGTAGTATCCGTGGATCGGGAGATTCACCCCTCCACTTT. It translates to CASSIRGSGDSPLHF. This rearrangement joins TRBV19 to TRBJ1-6, with D unclear. The CDR3 spans 15 residues. The germline gives CDR1 LNHDA, CDR2 SQIVND (reference sequence). The ends were cut back, 3 bases at V and 8 bases at J, with 14 bases in the middle.

The chain employs TRBV6-5 and TRBJ2-3, with a weak D call TRBD1 (5 bases). Germline CDR1 is MNHEY and CDR2 is SVGAGI. The CDR3 totals 12 residues. V lost 5 bases and J 6 bases, leaving 9 bases between the germline ends. The CDR3 sequence is CASSNQGDTQYF. Written as DNA, the CDR3 is TGTGCCAGCAGTAACCAGGGTGATACGCAGTATTTT.

The J gene is TRBJ1-4, the V gene TRBV9; TRBD1 might be the D (5 bases). V lost 0 bases to trimming and J lost 14 bases, with 11 bases between them. The CDR3 runs to 12 residues. CDR1 SGDLS and CDR2 YYNGEE come from the germline V gene. CDR3 residues: CASSVGAGRLFF. DNA of the CDR3: TGTGCCAGCAGCGTAGGGGCGGGACGCCTGTTTTTT.

The J gene is TRBJ1-1, the V gene TRBV9; 8 bases are a match to TRBD1. V lost 3 bases, J lost 1 base, and 5 bases stayed unmatched. The CDR3 runs to 15 residues. The germline gives CDR1 SGDLS, CDR2 YYNGEE. The CDR3 spells CASSAQGQGNTEAFF. CDR3 sequence (DNA): TGTGCCAGCAGCGCCCAAGGACAGGGGAACACTGAAGCTTTCTTT.

This rearrangement joins TRBV18 to TRBJ2-7; a possible D gene is TRBD1 (6 bases). The CDR3 runs 12 residues. Trimming cost V 3 bases and J 3 bases, with 6 bases left between them. In germline, CDR1 is KGHSH, CDR2 LQKENI. This CDR3 reads CASSPDSYEQYF. For the CDR3, the DNA is TGTGCCAGCTCACCGGACAGCTACGAGCAGTACTTC.

This chain connects TRBV6-1 to TRBJ1-2; D remains unclear. Germline V gene lookup returns CDR1 MNHNS and CDR2 SASEGT. CDR3 length: 15 residues. The V gene lost 3 bases and the J gene lost 4 bases, with 15 bases spanning the gap. CDR3 protein: CASSDFGERSYGYTF. CDR3 nucleotide sequence: TGTGCCAGCAGTGATTTCGGGGAAAGGAGCTATGGCTACACCTTC.

V gene TRBV7-3 combines with J gene TRBJ2-3; D may be TRBD2 (6 bases). The CDR3 contains 14 residues. The V end lost 3 bases, the J end lost 1 base, and 8 bases lay between the germline ends. Germline assignment: CDR1 SGHTA and CDR2 FQGTGA. CDR3 bases: TGTGCCAGCAGCTTGGGACTTGGCACAGATACGCAGTATTTT. This translates into CASSLGLGTDTQYF.

V gene TRBV27 combines with J gene TRBJ2-7; 12 bases match TRBD2. The germline V gene encodes CDR1 MNHEY and CDR2 SMNVEV (reference sequence). V shed 6 bases and J 3 bases; nucleotides not matched to a gene: 6. CDR3 length: 15 amino acids. The CDR3 sequence is CASSWTSGEIYEQYV. For the CDR3, the DNA is TGTGCCAGCAGCTGGACTAGCGGGGAAATCTACGAGCAGTACGTC.

This chain uses TRBV6-5 with TRBJ2-5; 8 bases map to TRBD1. V lost 6 bases, J lost 5 bases, and 5 bases stayed unmatched. CDR1 is MNHEY, CDR2 SVGAGI, per germline. The CDR3 is 13 amino acids. In nucleotides, the CDR3 is TGTGCCAGCAGCCGGACAGGGACGGAGACCCAGTACTTC. It is translated as CASSRTGTETQYF.

The chain combines TRBV7-9 with TRBJ1-1; the D is unclear. The CDR3 runs to 13 residues. CDR1 SEHNR and CDR2 FQNEAQ come from the germline V gene (reference sequence). V lost 0 bases, J lost 7 bases, and 9 bases lay in between. The chain's CDR3 is CASSLAIVSEAFF. In DNA form, the CDR3 reads TGTGCCAGCAGCTTAGCAATTGTGAGTGAAGCTTTCTTT.

The rearrangement links TRBV5-1 to TRBJ2-5, with D maybe TRBD2 (5 bases). The CDR3 loop spans 15 amino acids. Trimming took 4 bases from V and 2 from J, leaving 15 bases between them. Germline V lookup: CDR1 SGHRS, CDR2 YFSETQ. The CDR3 here is CASSTGDYRQETQYF. The CDR3 coding sequence is TGCGCCAGCAGCACTGGCGACTATAGGCAAGAGACCCAGTACTTC.

The chain has TRBV7-2 and TRBJ1-2; TRBD1 is a possible D gene (6 bases). The CDR3 spans 14 residues. Trimming removed 2 bases at V and 0 bases at J, with 7 bases between. CDR1 is SGHTA, CDR2 FQGNSA, per germline. CDR3 sequence reads: CASSLRGTNYGYTF. The CDR3 bases are TGTGCCAGCAGCTTAAGGGGGACTAACTATGGCTACACCTTC. Full variable domain (rest looked up from reference TRBV7-2 and TRBJ1-2): GAGVSQSPSNKVTEKGKDVELRCDPISGHTALYWYRQSLGQGLEFLIYFQGNSAPDKSGLPSDRFSAERTGGSVSTLTIQRTQQEDSAVYLCASSLRGTNYGYTFGSGTRLTVV.

The chain joins TRBV18 to TRBJ1-1; TRBD1 is a possible D gene (5 bases). Trimming removed 2 bases from V and 2 bases from J, with 15 bases in between. The CDR3 runs 16 residues. CDR1 and CDR2 (germline): KGHSH, LQKENI. The CDR3 bases are TGTGCCAGCTCACCAATCACGCCCAGGGAAAACACTGAAGCTTTCTTT. This translates into CASSPITPRENTEAFF. The variable domain in full, completed from reference TRBV18 and TRBJ1-1, reads NAGVMQNPRHLVRRRGQEARLRCSPMKGHSHVYWYRQLPEEGLKFMVYLQKENIIDESGMPKERFSAEFPKEGPSILRIQQVVRGDSAAYFCASSPITPRENTEAFFGQGTRLTVV.

The genes are TRBV2 and TRBJ2-7; 7 nucleotides line up with TRBD1. J gave up 6 bases and V 2 bases, and 10 bases lay outside the gene matches. The germline gives CDR1 SNHLY, CDR2 FYNNEI. CDR3 length: 15 amino acids. The CDR3 here is CASSEPYATGTEQYF. CDR3 DNA sequence: TGTGCCAGCAGTGAACCTTACGCGACAGGGACCGAGCAGTACTTC.

This sequence joins TRBV4-2 and TRBJ1-2, with D uncertain. Trimming cost V 3 bases and J 0 bases, with 11 bases left between them. There are 15 residues in the CDR3. Germline V gene lookup returns CDR1 LGHNA and CDR2 YNFKEQ. The CDR3 sequence is CASSQSGFTNYGYTF. The CDR3 coding sequence is TGTGCCAGCAGCCAGTCGGGTTTCACTAACTATGGCTACACCTTC.

V usage is TRBV5-1 and J usage is TRBJ2-1, with TRBD2 matching over 7 bases. CDR3 size: 15 residues. Germline V gives CDR1 SGHRS, CDR2 YFSETQ. Trimming at V came to 0 bases and at J to 5 bases, leaving 5 bases not matched to a gene. CDR3 DNA sequence: TGCGCCAGCAGCTTGGTAGCGGGTCTCGACAATGAGCAGTTCTTC. This encodes CASSLVAGLDNEQFF.

The J gene is TRBJ2-2, the V gene TRBV6-1, with 8 bases lining up with TRBD1. There are 15 residues in the CDR3. Germline CDR1 is MNHNS and CDR2 is SASEGT. V dropped 5 bases and J dropped 3; count of bases not matched to a gene: 5. The CDR3 spells CASSLTTGDTGELFF. The CDR3 DNA reads TGTGCCAGCAGTCTCACGACAGGGGACACCGGGGAGCTGTTTTTT.

This chain connects TRBV5-1 to TRBJ1-1; D remains ambiguous. The CDR3 loop spans 15 amino acids. The V gene lost 4 bases and the J gene lost 5 bases, with 18 bases spanning the gap. Looked up from germline, CDR1 is SGHRS and CDR2 is YFSETQ. DNA of the CDR3: TGCGCCAGCAGCCCCACTTCCGAAAGTTGGACTGAAGCTTTCTTT. The encoded protein is CASSPTSESWTEAFF.

The rearrangement joins TRBV10-3 to TRBJ2-1; 12 bases agree with TRBD2. The J segment lost 6 bases and the V segment lost 10 bases, leaving 4 bases of the junction unmatched. The germline gives CDR1 ENHRY, CDR2 SYGVKD. The CDR3 length is 13 residues. The CDR3 here is CASTSGGPNEQFF. In nucleotides, the CDR3 is TGTGCCAGTACTAGCGGGGGGCCCAATGAGCAGTTCTTC.

The CDR3, as DNA: TGTGCCAGCAGCCGTGAGACTGAAGCTTTCTTT. Its protein is CASSRETEAFF. V gene TRBV4-2 combines with J gene TRBJ1-1, with no clear D. V was trimmed by 4 bases and J by 5 bases, leaving 5 bases between them. This CDR3 comprises 11 residues. The germline CDR1 and CDR2 sequences are LGHNA and YNFKEQ.

Here the CDR3 DNA reads TGTGCCAGCAGCTGGGGACAGGTTACCTACGAGCAGTACTTC. It codes for CASSWGQVTYEQYF. This chain uses TRBV7-2 with TRBJ2-7; 8 positions agree with TRBD1. V dropped 4 bases and J dropped 2; count of bases not matched to a gene: 4. Looked up from germline, CDR1 is SGHTA and CDR2 is FQGNSA. CDR3 length: 14 residues.